Listed here are 14 T cell receptor beta chains from one sample, sequenced in a study of Graves' ophthalmopathy and Graves' hyperthyroidism. RNA transcripts provided the template for amplifying TCR beta CDR3 regions. A first-round RT-PCR used HTBI primers, followed by a second-round multiplex PCR. TCRdb reprocessed the multiplex PCR reads with MiXCR, giving one entry per CDR3 protein. This table has approximately 700,000 distinct CDR3 sequences, just over 40% appearing once. Sequencing was performed on peripheral blood. Receptors originate from an adult man with Graves' ophthalmopathy.

This clonotype was recorded at least ten times. The chain couples TRBV9 to TRBJ1-4; the match to TRBD1 covers 8 bases. The CDR3 covers 15 residues. CDR1 and CDR2 (germline): SGDLS, YYNGEE. The V segment lost 4 bases and the J segment 6 bases; nucleotides outside the gene matches: 8. The CDR3 loop is CASSPGPGGDEKLFF. The CDR3 DNA is TGTGCCAGCAGCCCCGGGCCAGGGGGCGATGAAAAACTGTTTTTT.

There are many counts of this clonotype. The chain couples TRBV19 to TRBJ1-5; D gene uncertain. The germline V and J ends were trimmed by 1 base and 4 bases, with 5 bases remaining between them. The CDR3 consists of 13 residues. The germline V gene encodes CDR1 LNHDA and CDR2 SQIVND (reference sequence). CDR3: CASSIAGNQPQHF. The CDR3 DNA reads as TGTGCCAGTAGTATAGCGGGAAATCAGCCCCAGCATTTT.

Regarding this clonotype: A read error may explain this, as a much larger clone is one base away. The V gene is TRBV7-9, the J gene TRBJ1-4; TRBD1 might be the D (5 bases). CDR1 and CDR2 from the germline V gene are SEHNR and FQNEAQ (reference sequence). CDR3 length: 13 residues. The CDR3 reads CASRIQEDEKLLF. The CDR3 DNA reads TGTGCCAGCAGAATACAGGAGGATGAAAAACTGCTTTTT.

This clonotype was counted only a few times. The rearrangement links TRBV29-1 to TRBJ2-5; 10 nucleotides line up with TRBD1. The germline V gene encodes CDR1 SQVTM and CDR2 ANQGSEA. There are 19 residues in the CDR3. V was clipped by 1 base and J by 4 bases; unmatched bases: 18. In nucleotides, the CDR3 is TGCAGCGTTGAAGGGGCGCGTAAGGGACAGGGGTCCCTTATAGAGACCCAGTACTTC. Its protein is CSVEGARKGQGSLIETQYF.

This clonotype showed up many times. V and J are TRBV24-1 and TRBJ1-1, with TRBD1 identical over 7 bases. This CDR3 contains 13 residues. Germline values: CDR1 KGHDR, CDR2 SFDVKD. After removal of 3 bases from V and 5 bases from J, the junction contained 2 bases not matched to a gene. The CDR3 region has the DNA TGTGCCACCAGTGATCCGACAGGGACTGAAGCTTTCTTT. As protein: CATSDPTGTEAFF.

This clonotype was found many times. The J gene is TRBJ1-2, the V gene TRBV10-3; 8 nucleotides align to TRBD1. Germline values: CDR1 ENHRY, CDR2 SYGVKD. The CDR3 loop spans 13 amino acids. V lost 10 bases, J lost 2 bases, and 6 bases stayed unmatched. The CDR3 nucleotides read TGTGCCACCAAGGACAGGGAAAACTATGGCTACACCTTC. Translation: CATKDRENYGYTF.

In its sample, this clonotype was seen many times. The chain carries TRBV2 and TRBJ1-1; D call uncertain. V was shortened by 7 bases and J by 4 bases, with 7 bases between the two germline ends. The CDR3 has 11 residues. Germline CDR1 and CDR2: SNHLY and FYNNEI. CDR3 coding DNA: TGTGCCAGCAAAAGGAGCACTGAAGCTTTCTTT. Amino acid sequence: CASKRSTEAFF.

The chain couples TRBV2 to TRBJ1-5, with 9 bases matching TRBD1. Germline V gene data show CDR1 as SNHLY and CDR2 as FYNNEI. J was trimmed by 2 bases and V by 6 bases; bases with no gene match: 8. The CDR3 runs to 16 residues. The CDR3: CASREHRGQGNQPQHF. The CDR3 bases are TGTGCCAGCAGGGAACACAGGGGGCAGGGCAATCAGCCCCAGCATTTT.

This clonotype was observed a few times. This chain uses TRBV25-1 with TRBJ2-1, with 14 bases matching TRBD2. Germline V lookup: CDR1 MGHDK, CDR2 SYGVNS. The CDR3 has 19 residues. V was pared by 4 bases and J by 7 bases, with 15 bases of the junction left unmatched. The CDR3 region is CASSGGRTSGGLGRNEQFF. The CDR3 bases are TGTGCCAGCAGTGGCGGGCGGACTAGCGGGGGGTTAGGTCGAAATGAGCAGTTCTTC. Based on the CDR3 plus reference TRBV25-1 and TRBJ2-1, the full variable domain is EADIYQTPRYLVIGTGKKITLECSQTMGHDKMYWYQQDPGMELHLIHYSYGVNSTEKGDLSSESTVSRIRTEHFPLTLESARPSHTSQYLCASSGGRTSGGLGRNEQFFGPGTRLTVL.

The sample holds many counts of this clonotype. The V call is TRBV4-1, the J call TRBJ1-1, with TRBD1 as a possible D gene (5 bases). The CDR3 loop spans 14 amino acids. V was clipped by 2 bases and J by 1 base, with 8 bases between them. From germline, CDR1 is MGHRA and CDR2 YSYEKL. The CDR3 spells CASSQHGGNTEAFF. CDR3 bases: TGCGCCAGCAGCCAACACGGGGGGAACACTGAAGCTTTCTTT.

This clonotype was observed a single time. The gene calls are TRBV24-1 and TRBJ2-5; TRBD2 aligns across 7 bases. Per germline, CDR1 KGHDR and CDR2 SFDVKD. V lost 10 bases and J lost 5; bases outside the gene matches: 9. The length of the CDR3 is 13 residues. The CDR3 protein is CATSREASETQYF. CDR3 coding DNA: TGTGCCACGAGTCGGGAGGCCTCGGAGACCCAGTACTTC.

This clonotype has only one observation. Just one base apart from a much larger clone, this may be a read error. J is TRBJ1-2 and V is TRBV20-1, with D hard to call. The CDR3 consists of 13 residues. Germline CDR1 and CDR2: DFQATT and SNEGSKA (reference sequence). Here the CDR3 reads CSASDRNNCGYTF. The DNA for the CDR3 is TGCAGTGCTTCGGACCGAAATAACTGTGGCTACACCTTC.

This chain joins TRBV12-3 or TRBV12-4 and TRBJ2-7; D is possibly TRBD2 (6 bases). V lost 3 bases to trimming and J lost 3 bases, with 12 bases between them. The CDR3 extends over 14 amino acids. The DNA of the CDR3 is TGTGCCAGCAGTTTTTTGGCGGAGGGCTACGAGCAGTACTTC. Translation: CASSFLAEGYEQYF.

This clonotype was detected only a few times. The J gene is TRBJ1-2, the V gene TRBV30, with TRBD1 as a possible D gene (5 bases). V was cut by 4 bases and J by 4 bases, with 16 bases left in between. Germline V CDR1 and CDR2: GTSNPN, SVGIG (reference sequence). This CDR3 has 14 amino acids. This chain's CDR3 is CAWNKQALPYGYTF. The CDR3 DNA follows: TGTGCCTGGAACAAACAGGCTCTACCCTATGGCTACACCTTC.